This entry features one TCR beta chain sequence. Its antigen is currently unknown. Via 5' RACE with UMI labels, TRB cDNA libraries were prepared. One entry per CDR3 protein, without DNA, is what TCRdb gives after re-calling the 5' RACE reads. The sample has over 70,000 distinct CDR3 sequences. This sample is part of a study of CXCR3-negative and CXCR3-positive naive CD8 T cells. Notes on the study in general: Fresh PBMCs went into most assays, and CXCR3 expression partly declined after cryopreservation. Researchers report that CXCR3-positive naive cells carry more hydrophobic TRB CDR3s than CXCR3-negative naive cells.

From germline, CDR1 is MNHNY and CDR2 SVGAGI (reference sequence). The CDR3 runs to 11 residues. The chain couples TRBV6-6 to TRBJ2-5. The source material was naive CXCR3+ CD8+ T cells from blood. This sample's subset: CD45RO-CCR7+CD27+CD95- naive CD8+ T cells expressing CXCR3 (TNR3+). The source of this sequence is a human donor in good health. Some clones in this sample may be carry-over from other donors' samples. CDR3: CASRKGETQYF.